A single sample gave rise to the 9 T cell receptor beta chains below, sequenced in a study of CD4 T cells in relation to SARS-CoV-2 and coronaviruses (TCRdb year 2021). The library was produced with the immunoSEQ multiplex PCR assay. Not all clones reach the TCRdb copy of this immuneACCESS table, which keeps in-frame sequences only. Checked studies attribute under half of the gap to unresolved V genes and leave the rest unexplained. This sample holds 30,000 to 45,000 clones; just over 75% were observed only once. Over 2.5% of the sample goes to the ten largest clones. These receptors' antigens are unknown. Sequencing input: memory CD4+ T cells from PBMCs, cultured in vitro. The cell subset or site label here, explained by the study, means: memory (non-naive) CD4+ T cells. The origin of the receptors is an adult with COVID-19.

This clone was found once. The V call is TRBV9, the J call TRBJ2-7; 7 positions agree with TRBD1. CDR3 length equals 15 residues. V dropped 1 base and J dropped 5; count of bases not matched to a gene: 9. The germline gives CDR1 SGDLS, CDR2 YYNGEE. Here the CDR3 reads CASSVLGQFSNEQYF. CDR3 bases: TGTGCCAGCAGCGTACTGGGACAGTTTAGCAACGAGCAGTACTTC.

The V gene is TRBV7-9, the J gene TRBJ2-1; tentatively, D is TRBD1 or TRBD2 (5 bases each). V lost 4 bases and J lost 5, with 18 bases in between. Germline lookup yields CDR1 SEHNR and CDR2 FQNEAQ (reference sequence). There are 16 residues in the CDR3. CDR3 bases: TGTGCCAGCAGCTGGGGGAACGGGCTCTTAGACAATGAGCAGTTCTTC. Encoded protein: CASSWGNGLLDNEQFF.

The chain combines TRBV5-4 with TRBJ2-2; 13 bases fit TRBD2. Germline V lookup: CDR1 SGHNT, CDR2 YYREEE (reference sequence). The CDR3 is 17 amino acids. J was trimmed by 6 bases and V by 3 bases; bases with no gene match: 8. This CDR3 reads CASSSWTSGSSSGELFF. For the CDR3, the DNA is TGTGCCAGCAGCTCGTGGACTAGCGGGAGTTCGTCCGGGGAGCTGTTTTTT. Together with reference TRBV5-4 and TRBJ2-2, the CDR3 gives the full variable domain: ETGVTQSPTHLIKTRGQQVTLRCSSQSGHNTVSWYQQALGQGPQFIFQYYREEENGRGNFPPRFSGLQFPNYSSELNVNALELDDSALYLCASSSWTSGSSSGELFFGEGSRLTVL.

CDR3 DNA: TGTGCCAGCAGCAAAGCTCGTCCAAAAACCTACGAGCAGTACTTC. Translating gives CASSKARPKTYEQYF. The chain uses TRBV21-1 and TRBJ2-7. TRBV21-1 is a recognized pseudogene. There are 15 residues in the CDR3.

CDR3 nucleotides: TGTGCCTGGAGTGTACTGGGGATCCCAACTTACAATGAGCAGTTCTTC. Protein product: CAWSVLGIPTYNEQFF. J is TRBJ2-1 and V is TRBV30; D uncertain. The CDR3 has 16 residues. Trimming removed 0 bases at V and 4 bases at J, with 16 bases between. CDR1 and CDR2 from the germline V gene are GTSNPN and SVGIG (reference sequence).

The genes are TRBV7-2 and TRBJ2-5; D is uncertain. CDR1 is SGHTA, CDR2 FQGNSA, per germline. Trimming removed 2 bases at V and 5 bases at J, with 3 bases between. This CDR3 has 11 amino acids. CDR3 loop: CASSLKETQYF. DNA of the CDR3: TGTGCCAGCAGCTTAAAGGAGACCCAGTACTTC.

CDR3 bases: TGTGCCAGCAGCGTAGCTGGGACCATCGGCGAGCAGTACTTC. It is translated as CASSVAGTIGEQYF. The chain combines TRBV9 with TRBJ2-7; D possibly uses TRBD1 or TRBD2 (5 bases each). This CDR3 comprises 14 residues. V was clipped by 0 bases and J by 6 bases, with 13 bases between them. In germline, CDR1 is SGDLS, CDR2 YYNGEE.

The chain has TRBV7-2 and TRBJ2-2, with TRBD2 identical over 8 bases. The germline V gene encodes CDR1 SGHTA and CDR2 FQGNSA. V trimming: 5 bases; J trimming: 8 bases; junction bases outside the gene matches: 7. CDR3 length: 14 residues. This CDR3 reads CASSVGLAGGELFF. The CDR3 coding sequence is TGTGCCAGCAGCGTAGGACTAGCAGGGGGGGAGCTGTTTTTT.

The DNA of the CDR3 is TGTGCCAGCAGCCCTAACGGGGATACGCAGTATTTT. Protein: CASSPNGDTQYF. The rearrangement uses TRBV7-3 and TRBJ2-3, with D hard to call. V shed 5 bases and J shed 6 bases, with 9 bases lying between them. The CDR3 loop spans 12 amino acids. Germline assignment: CDR1 SGHTA and CDR2 FQGTGA.